This paragraph reports one T cell receptor beta chain. This specimen comes from a study of blood T cell repertoires in COVID-19. Germline values: CDR1 SEHNR, CDR2 FQNEAQ (reference sequence). Deletions cut 0 bases from V and 2 bases from J, with 7 bases between. The CDR3 runs 14 residues. Some clones are missing from TCRdb's copy, which holds only in-frame ones; the method was immunoSEQ multiplex PCR. This sample has about 290,000 clones, with around 86% found just once. Material for sequencing was PBMCs or T cells enriched from blood (not recorded which). The V call is TRBV7-9, the J call TRBJ2-5; D perhaps matches TRBD1 (6 bases). This TCR was recovered from a middle-aged woman who had recovered from COVID-19. Here the CDR3 reads CASSLAGTQETQYF. CDR3 bases: TGTGCCAGCAGCTTAGCCGGGACACAAGAGACCCAGTACTTC.